Detailed here is one T cell receptor (beta chain). This entry is derived from a study of blood T cell repertoires in COVID-19. Study summary: COVID-19 samples, acute and convalescent, were from the United States, Italy and Spain. T cells, B-cell-depleted T cells, or PBMCs provided the cDNA or gDNA that served as material.

Living in 24 US areas, the participants were between roughly 18 and 90 years of age. Allocation to cohorts depended on clinical history reported by the participants. Sequencing was performed with immunoSEQ multiplex PCR; in TCRdb, only in-frame clones are kept and a portion is missing. The sample holds around 190,000 clones, 70% to 90% seen once. Germline assignment: CDR1 KGHSH and CDR2 LQKENI. CDR3 length: 18 amino acids. With V trimmed by 4 bases and J by 0 bases, 9 bases remained unmatched. The chain couples TRBV18 to TRBJ1-3; 10 nucleotides line up with TRBD1. This sequence was found in a man between 35 and 55 years old who had recovered from COVID-19. The sample consisted of PBMCs or T cells enriched from blood (not recorded which). CDR3 in DNA: TGTGCCAGCTCACTAATCCTCCGGGACAGGGGCTCTGGAAACACCATATATTTT. Translating gives CASSLILRDRGSGNTIYF.